The rows below give T cell receptor beta chains drawn from one sample of a study of cytomegalovirus exposure and HLA in healthy donors. The assay was immunoSEQ multiplex PCR, and TCRdb's table has in-frame clones only and misses some. The sample records about 130,000 clones, 60% to 80% being singletons. Sequenced material: PBMCs. The receptors were gathered from a man between 50 and 59 years old in good health and CMV-seronegative. Both conserved end residues are part of each CDR3. The D gene is left open where the match is weak. A clone size is listed for some rows: how often the clone was seen (once, few, many), or a class if it is expanded.

d_call,clone_size,cdr3_length,v_call,j_call,cdr3_nt,cdr3_aa
NA,few,17,TRBV19,TRBJ1-5,TGTGCCAGTAGTATACGTCAGGGCTCGGAGCGTAATCAGCCCCAGCATTTT,CASSIRQGSERNQPQHF
TRBD1,NA,15,TRBV28,TRBJ2-7,TGTGCCAGCCAAACCGCGGGACAGGGGACCTACGAGCAGTACTTC,CASQTAGQGTYEQYF
TRBD1,NA,14,TRBV6-5,TRBJ1-1,TGTGCCAGCACCGAAACGGGACAGCACACTGAAGCTTTCTTT,CASTETGQHTEAFF
TRBD1,NA,15,TRBV7-9,TRBJ2-7,TGTGCCAGCAGCTTACAGGGGGCGGCCGGAGACGAGCAGTACTTC,CASSLQGAAGDEQYF
TRBD1,NA,15,TRBV2,TRBJ1-5,TGTGCCAGCAGGTTGGACAGGGGCAGCAATCAGCCCCAGCATTTT,CASRLDRGSNQPQHF
TRBD2,NA,15,TRBV6-4,TRBJ2-1,TGTGCCAGCAGCCCTAGCGGGGGCTCCTACAATGAGCAGTTCTTC,CASSPSGGSYNEQFF
TRBD2,NA,16,TRBV10-3,TRBJ2-7,TGTGCCATCAGTGACCTTACCATAGCGGGCACCTACGAGCAGTACTTC,CAISDLTIAGTYEQYF
NA,NA,12,TRBV18,TRBJ1-1,TGTGCCAGCTCAGGACAGAACACTGAAGCTTTCTTT,CASSGQNTEAFF
TRBD2,NA,17,TRBV7-6,TRBJ2-7,TGTGCCAGCAGCTCGCCCCGACTAGCGGGTGGTTCCTACGAGCAGTACTTC,CASSSPRLAGGSYEQYF
NA,few,14,TRBV7-2,TRBJ1-1,TGTGCCAGCAGCTTATGGGACATGAACACTGAAGCTTTCTTT,CASSLWDMNTEAFF
NA,NA,13,TRBV19,TRBJ1-1,TGTGCCTCTGGGGGGAAAGAAATCACTGAAGCTTTCTTT,CASGGKEITEAFF
TRBD1,NA,13,TRBV6-6,TRBJ2-5,TGTGCCAGCAGCCGTCACAGGGGAGAGACCCAGTACTTC,CASSRHRGETQYF
NA,NA,16,TRBV28,TRBJ1-2,TGTGCCAGCAGTTTAGTCCCCCAATCAGGGGACTATGGCTACACCTTC,CASSLVPQSGDYGYTF
NA,few,14,TRBV19,TRBJ2-3,TGTGCCAGTAGCGTACCCGGGAGCACAGATACGCAGTATTTT,CASSVPGSTDTQYF
TRBD1,NA,18,TRBV5-4,TRBJ2-6,TGTGCCAGCAGTCTTGCCGGGACAGGGAATACTGGGGCCAACGTCCTGACTTTC,CASSLAGTGNTGANVLTF
TRBD1,NA,14,TRBV7-3,TRBJ2-3,TGTGCCAGCAGCCGGACAGGGGGCACAGATACGCAGTATTTT,CASSRTGGTDTQYF